This T cell receptor (beta chain) was obtained from a study of CD4 T cells in relation to SARS-CoV-2 and coronaviruses listed by TCRdb under 2021. Notes on the research overall: In the ViraFEST assay, PBMCs were cultured with antigen for roughly ten days, after which TCR beta CDR3s were sequenced to identify antigen-specific clonal expansions. HLA restriction was mapped for shared crossreactive spike epitopes using patient-derived lymphoblastoid cell lines. The Adaptive Biotechnologies TCR-sequencing kit was used to sequence samples from a few pre-COVID donors and the naive versus memory experiments, whereas other data were Illumina-based. An HIV-1 Nef peptide pool or a no-peptide culture served as the negative reference condition. The study assessed, at the TCR clonotype level, memory CD4+ T cell crossreactivity between SARS-CoV-2 and common cold coronavirus spike proteins. Expansion assays from other donors in the study were sequenced with a different, Illumina-based TCR-beta assay.

Broader findings and caveats from the paper: Compared with monoreactive clones, crossreactive clones had significantly weaker SARS-CoV-2-driven expansion, a result consistent with antigenic imprinting. The study was limited by small numbers of patients and tested TCRs. Memory CD4+ clonotypes crossrecognizing SARS-CoV-2 and at least one common cold coronavirus spike were found in 60% to 70% of donors. Crossreactivity analysis was centred on spike protein, so crossreactivity against other viral proteins was not assessed. No donor contributed both pre-pandemic and post-infection samples, which limited tracing the source of pre-existing responses.

Library construction relied on the immunoSEQ multiplex PCR assay. Concerning the study's data processing: During preprocessing, nonproductive sequences were discarded, as were any CDR3s that did not begin with C, did not end with F or W, or were shorter than 7 amino acids. The MANAFEST web app was used to call antigen-specific clonotypes on the basis of expansion compared with the reference and with other culture wells. A clone was considered positive if the clone showed significant expansion compared with the reference culture in 2 of 3 replicate wells at an FDR below 0.05. A further requirement for positive clones was significant expansion compared with all other tandem wells, along with an odds ratio above 5. Pairwise Levenshtein distance, computed with the stringdist R package after three terminal residues were trimmed from each end, was used as the measure of CDR3 homology. In TCRdb, the immuneACCESS table is reduced to in-frame sequences with V and J assigned. These tables do not hold every clone; where another copy was compared, an unresolved V gene accounts for under half, and the others remain unexplained. Clone size and V and J calls were adopted from that table, with D and trimming inferred from the DNA. This sample has tens of thousands of clones in its table, and around 78% of those were observed once. About a fifth of the sample rests with the top ten.

Comment on this clone: This clone's antigen is unknown. The input lacks base qualities; no much larger clone sits a single base away.

CD4+ T cells from unexposed donors were collected before the COVID-19 pandemic (2011-2018). Following 10 days of culture, the EasySep CD4+ T cell isolation kit was used to isolate CD4+ T cells. Unexposed donor CD4+ T cells were tested for reactivity to SARS-CoV-2 S and N and four common cold coronavirus spike pools, as cell number allowed. Around 1.9 million PBMCs per well were cultured in IMDM with around 4.8% human AB serum and roughly 10 IU/ml IL-2. Half of the culture medium was replaced with fresh IL-2-containing medium on days 3 and 7. Each peptide culture condition was generally run in triplicate replicate wells. The leukapheresis product for the unexposed donors was obtained through commercial purchase. Ficoll-Paque PLUS gradient centrifugation was used to isolate PBMCs from leukapheresis product or whole blood. PBMCs were either cryopreserved at -140°C or used fresh in the expansion assay. The QIAamp Micro DNA Kit was used to extract genomic DNA from the CD4+ T cells.

Sequenced sample: CD4+ T cells from PBMCs, cultured in vitro. The sequence came from a human donor in good health.

The DNA reads as follows: TGCGCCAGCAGCCCAAGACAGGGGGCTAGTGGTGGTGAAAAACTGTTTTTT. Its protein reads: CASSPRQGASGGEKLFF. The rearranged segments are TRBV4-1 and TRBJ1-4, with TRBD1 matching 10 junction bases. V and J are trimmed by 4 bases and 7 bases, and the gene matches miss 12 bases of the junction. CDR1 is given as MGHRA and CDR2 as YSYEKL, both from the germline V gene. The CDR3 contains 17 residues, cysteine and phenylalanine counted. Only the CDR3 portion is preserved as DNA: 51 bases, with reading frame beginning at the first base.